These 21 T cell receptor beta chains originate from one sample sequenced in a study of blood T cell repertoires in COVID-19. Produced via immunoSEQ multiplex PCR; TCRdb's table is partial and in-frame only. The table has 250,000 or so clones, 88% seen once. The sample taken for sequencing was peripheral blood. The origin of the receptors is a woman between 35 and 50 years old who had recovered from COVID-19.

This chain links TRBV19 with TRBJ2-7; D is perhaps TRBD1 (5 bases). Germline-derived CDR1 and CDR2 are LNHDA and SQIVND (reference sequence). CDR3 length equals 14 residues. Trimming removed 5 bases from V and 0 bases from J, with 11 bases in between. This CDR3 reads CASSSRQSSYEQYF. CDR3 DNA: TGTGCCAGTAGTTCACGACAGAGCTCCTACGAGCAGTACTTC.

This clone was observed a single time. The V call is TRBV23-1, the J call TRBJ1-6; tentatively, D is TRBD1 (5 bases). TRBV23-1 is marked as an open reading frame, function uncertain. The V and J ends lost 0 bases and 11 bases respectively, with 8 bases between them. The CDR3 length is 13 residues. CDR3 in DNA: TGCGCCAGCAGTCAATCGGGGGGGGCACCCCTCCACTTT. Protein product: CASSQSGGAPLHF.

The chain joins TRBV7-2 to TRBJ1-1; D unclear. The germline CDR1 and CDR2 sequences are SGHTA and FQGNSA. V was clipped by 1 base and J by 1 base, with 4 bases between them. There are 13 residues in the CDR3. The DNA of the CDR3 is TGTGCCAGCAGCTTAGGGGCGAACACTGAAGCTTTCTTT. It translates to CASSLGANTEAFF.

The CDR3 bases are TGTGCCAGCAGCGTAGGGGGACAGGGGGCGAGCGGCTACACCTTC. It yields the protein CASSVGGQGASGYTF. V usage is TRBV9 and J usage is TRBJ1-2; 12 bases match TRBD1. V gave up 0 bases and J gave up 8 bases; unmatched junction bases: 5. Germline values: CDR1 SGDLS, CDR2 YYNGEE. The CDR3 covers 15 residues.

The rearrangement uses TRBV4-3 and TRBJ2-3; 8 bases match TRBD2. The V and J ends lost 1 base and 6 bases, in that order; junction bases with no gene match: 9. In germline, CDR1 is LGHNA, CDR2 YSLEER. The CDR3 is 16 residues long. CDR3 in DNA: TGCGCCAGCAGCCAAGCGGCGGGAGGCCACCTCGATACGCAGTATTTT. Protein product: CASSQAAGGHLDTQYF.

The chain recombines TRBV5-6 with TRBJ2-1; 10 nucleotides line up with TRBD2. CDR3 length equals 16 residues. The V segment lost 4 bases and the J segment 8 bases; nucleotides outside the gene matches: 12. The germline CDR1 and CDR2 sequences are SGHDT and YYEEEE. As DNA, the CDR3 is TGTGCCAGCAGCCCCCCGGGACTAGCGCCTGAGGATGAGCAGTTCTTC. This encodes CASSPPGLAPEDEQFF.

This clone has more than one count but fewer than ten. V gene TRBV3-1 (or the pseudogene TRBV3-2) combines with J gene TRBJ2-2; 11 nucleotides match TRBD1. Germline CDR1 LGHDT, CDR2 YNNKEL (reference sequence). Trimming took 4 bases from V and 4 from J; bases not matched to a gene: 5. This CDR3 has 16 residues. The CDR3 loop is CASSPGTGGVTGELFF. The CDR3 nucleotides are TGTGCCAGCAGCCCCGGGACAGGGGGTGTCACCGGGGAGCTGTTTTTT.

The CDR3 DNA reads TGTGCCAGCAGCTCCGTAGGGGGAGGGGAGTACTTC. Translated, it gives CASSSVGGGEYF. The chain has TRBV6-5 and TRBJ2-7; perhaps TRBD2 as D (7 bases). Trimming removed 6 bases from V and 11 bases from J, with 17 bases in between. Germline V gene data show CDR1 as MNHEY and CDR2 as SVGAGI. The CDR3 consists of 12 residues.

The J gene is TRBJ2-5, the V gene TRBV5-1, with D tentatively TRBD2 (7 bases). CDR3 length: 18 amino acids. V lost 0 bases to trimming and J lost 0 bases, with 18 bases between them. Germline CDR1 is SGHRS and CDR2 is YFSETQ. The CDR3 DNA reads TGCGCCAGCAGCTTGGCCGGGGGGCAGGAGGAGTACCAAGAGACCCAGTACTTC. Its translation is CASSLAGGQEEYQETQYF.

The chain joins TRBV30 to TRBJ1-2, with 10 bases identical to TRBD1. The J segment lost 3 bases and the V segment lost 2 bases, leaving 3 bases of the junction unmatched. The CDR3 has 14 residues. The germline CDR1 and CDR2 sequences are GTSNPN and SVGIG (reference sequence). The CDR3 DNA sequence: TGTGCCTGGAGTCCGGACAGGGGGGACTATGGCTACACCTTC. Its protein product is CAWSPDRGDYGYTF.

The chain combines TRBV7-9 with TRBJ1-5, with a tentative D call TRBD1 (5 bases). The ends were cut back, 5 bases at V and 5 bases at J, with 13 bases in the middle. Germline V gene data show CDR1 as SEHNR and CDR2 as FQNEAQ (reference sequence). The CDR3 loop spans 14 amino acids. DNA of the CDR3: TGTGCCAGCAGCCCCGGGGGGGTGGATCAGCCCCAGCATTTT. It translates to CASSPGGVDQPQHF.

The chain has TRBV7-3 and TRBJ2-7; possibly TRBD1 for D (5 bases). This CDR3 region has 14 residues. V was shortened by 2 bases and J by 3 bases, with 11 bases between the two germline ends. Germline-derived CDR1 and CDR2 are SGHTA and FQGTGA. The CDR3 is CASSLWGPGYEQYF. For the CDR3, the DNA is TGTGCCAGCAGCTTATGGGGCCCCGGCTACGAGCAGTACTTC.

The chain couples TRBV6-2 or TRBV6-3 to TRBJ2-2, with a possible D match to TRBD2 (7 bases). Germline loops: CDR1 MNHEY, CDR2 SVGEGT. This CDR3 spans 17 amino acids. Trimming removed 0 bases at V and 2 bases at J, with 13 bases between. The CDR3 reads CASSYSGGPLNTGELFF. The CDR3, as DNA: TGTGCCAGCAGTTACTCGGGGGGGCCCCTCAACACCGGGGAGCTGTTTTTT.

The CDR3 region has the DNA TGTGCCACCCGAGACAGGGGGCTTGGCTACACCTTC. It translates to CATRDRGLGYTF. J is TRBJ1-2 and V is TRBV19, with 10 bases lining up with TRBD1. Germline V gives CDR1 LNHDA, CDR2 SQIVND (reference sequence). V was pared by 10 bases and J by 7 bases, with 6 bases of the junction left unmatched. CDR3 length: 12 residues.

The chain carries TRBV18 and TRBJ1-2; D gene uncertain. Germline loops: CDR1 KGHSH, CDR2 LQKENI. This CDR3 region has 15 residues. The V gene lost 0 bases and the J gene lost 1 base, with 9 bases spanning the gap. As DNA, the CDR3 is TGTGCCAGCTCACCACCGGGAGGTCGTAACTATGGCTACACCTTC. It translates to CASSPPGGRNYGYTF.

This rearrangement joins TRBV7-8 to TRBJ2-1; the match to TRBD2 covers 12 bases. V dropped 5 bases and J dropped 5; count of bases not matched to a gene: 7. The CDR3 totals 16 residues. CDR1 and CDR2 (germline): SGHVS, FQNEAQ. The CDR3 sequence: CASSRRLAGANNEQFF. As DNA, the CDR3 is TGTGCCAGCAGCCGACGACTAGCGGGAGCTAACAATGAGCAGTTCTTC.

The CDR3 sequence is CASSMRGLDQPQHF. The CDR3 DNA follows: TGTGCCAGTAGTATGAGGGGGCTGGATCAGCCCCAGCATTTT. The chain recombines TRBV19 with TRBJ1-5, with 7 bases identical to TRBD1. Germline CDR1 is LNHDA and CDR2 is SQIVND (reference sequence). The J segment lost 5 bases and the V segment lost 3 bases, leaving 4 bases of the junction unmatched. The CDR3 loop spans 14 amino acids.

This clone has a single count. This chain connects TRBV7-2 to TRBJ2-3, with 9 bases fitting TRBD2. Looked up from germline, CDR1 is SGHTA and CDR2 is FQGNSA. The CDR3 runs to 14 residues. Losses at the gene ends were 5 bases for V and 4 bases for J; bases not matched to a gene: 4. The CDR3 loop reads CASSPRLAADTQYF. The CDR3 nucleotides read TGTGCCAGCAGCCCCCGACTAGCGGCAGATACGCAGTATTTT.

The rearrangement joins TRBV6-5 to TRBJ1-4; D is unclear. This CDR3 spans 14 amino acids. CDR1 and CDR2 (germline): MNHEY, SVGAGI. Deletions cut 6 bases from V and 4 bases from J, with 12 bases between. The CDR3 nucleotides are TGTGCCAGCAGCCGAGCTCCGGGTAATGAAAAACTGTTTTTT. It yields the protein CASSRAPGNEKLFF.

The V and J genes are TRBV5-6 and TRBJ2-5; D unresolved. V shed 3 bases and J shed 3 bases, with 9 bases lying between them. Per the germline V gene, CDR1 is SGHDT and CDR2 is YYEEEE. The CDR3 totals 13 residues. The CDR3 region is CASSSGIEETQYF. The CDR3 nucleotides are TGTGCCAGCAGCTCAGGCATTGAAGAGACCCAGTACTTC.

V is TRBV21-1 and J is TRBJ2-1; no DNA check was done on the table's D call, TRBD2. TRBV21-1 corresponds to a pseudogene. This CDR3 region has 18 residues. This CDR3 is CASSNGLAGTSHYNEQFF. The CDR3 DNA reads TGTGCCAGCAGCAATGGACTAGCGGGAACCTCTCACTACAATGAGCAGTTCTTC.